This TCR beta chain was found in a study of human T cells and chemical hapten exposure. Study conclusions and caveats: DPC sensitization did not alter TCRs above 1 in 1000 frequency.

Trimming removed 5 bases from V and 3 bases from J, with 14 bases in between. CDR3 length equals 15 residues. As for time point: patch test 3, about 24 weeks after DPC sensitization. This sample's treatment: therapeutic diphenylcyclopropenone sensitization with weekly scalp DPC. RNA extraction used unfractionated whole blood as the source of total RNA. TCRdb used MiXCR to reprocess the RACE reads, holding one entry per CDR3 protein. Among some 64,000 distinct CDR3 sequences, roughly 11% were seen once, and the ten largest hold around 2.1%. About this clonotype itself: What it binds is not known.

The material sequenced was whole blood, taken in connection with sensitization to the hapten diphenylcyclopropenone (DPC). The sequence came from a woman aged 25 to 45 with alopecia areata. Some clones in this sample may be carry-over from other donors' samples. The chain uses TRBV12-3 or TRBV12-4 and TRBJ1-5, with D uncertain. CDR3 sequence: CASSRGQTSNQPQHF. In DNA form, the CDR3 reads TGTGCCAGCAGTCGTGGGCAGACCTCCAATCAGCCCCAGCATTTT.